The 15 T cell receptor beta chains reported below all come from one sample, sequenced in a study of T cell repertoires in cytomegalovirus infection. A single record per CDR3 protein comes from TCRdb applying MiXCR to the reads. The data contain 490,000 or so distinct CDR3 sequences, around 11% of them singletons. The material sequenced was PBMCs. All receptors come from a human donor in good health (CMV status not recorded). Some clones in this sample may be carry-over from other donors' samples.

This clonotype was seen repeatedly, ten times or more. V usage is TRBV5-1 and J usage is TRBJ2-1; D not resolved. The CDR3 contains 15 residues. The germline V gene has CDR1 SGHRS and CDR2 YFSETQ. The ends were cut back, 4 bases at V and 0 bases at J, with 11 bases in the middle. The CDR3 spells CASSTDGTSYNEQFF. The CDR3 nucleotides read TGCGCCAGCAGCACGGACGGAACCTCCTACAATGAGCAGTTCTTC.

This clonotype was detected many times. This CDR3 reads CASSGTSGRARYQFF. The CDR3 coding sequence is TGTGCCAGCAGTGGAACTAGCGGGAGGGCCCGTTATCAGTTCTTC. The chain carries TRBV7-9 and TRBJ2-1, with TRBD2 matching over 13 bases. Germline lookup yields CDR1 SEHNR and CDR2 FQNEAQ (reference sequence). V shed 6 bases, J shed 13 bases, and the junction held 12 bases outside the gene matches. CDR3 size: 15 residues. The whole variable domain, filled in from reference TRBV7-9 and TRBJ2-1, reads DTGVSQNPRHKITKRGQNVTFRCDPISEHNRLYWYRQTLGQGPEFLTYFQNEAQLEKSRLLSDRFSAERPKGSFSTLEIQRTEQGDSAMYLCASSGTSGRARYQFFGPGTRLTVL.

This clonotype appeared a few times. The genes are TRBV7-3 and TRBJ1-1, with 10 bases matching TRBD1. V trimming: 4 bases; J trimming: 2 bases; junction bases outside the gene matches: 4. CDR1 is SGHTA and CDR2 is FQGTGA in the germline V gene. The CDR3 runs to 15 residues. The CDR3 region is CASSSDRGANTEAFF. The CDR3, as DNA: TGTGCCAGCAGCTCGGACAGGGGGGCTAACACTGAAGCTTTCTTT.

The V gene is TRBV11-2, the J gene TRBJ2-1; the match to TRBD2 covers 10 bases. The germline CDR1 and CDR2 sequences are SGHAT and FQNNGV. The ends lost 7 bases at V and 7 bases at J; junction bases unmatched: 10. This CDR3 has 15 amino acids. CDR3 loop: CASNRLSGGRNEQFF. As DNA, the CDR3 is TGTGCCAGCAACCGACTTAGCGGGGGGCGTAATGAGCAGTTCTTC.

This clonotype was picked up many times. The rearrangement links TRBV27 to TRBJ1-5; D call uncertain. The germline V and J ends were trimmed by 0 bases and 7 bases, with 7 bases remaining between them. Per germline, CDR1 MNHEY and CDR2 SMNVEV (reference sequence). The CDR3 sequence is 13 residues long. The CDR3 coding sequence is TGTGCCAGCAGTTTATCGAGCTTGCAGCCCCAGCATTTT. Its protein product is CASSLSSLQPQHF.

In the case of this clonotype: Because the CDR3 is missing its conserved closing phenylalanine or tryptophan, this is likely a read error. The rearrangement links TRBV15 to TRBJ2-3; D may correspond to TRBD1 or TRBD2 (5 bases each). V lost 0 bases and J lost 8, with 12 bases in between. The CDR3 covers 14 residues. Germline lookup yields CDR1 LNHNV and CDR2 YYDKDF (reference sequence). The CDR3: CATSRDAAGGTQYS. The DNA of the CDR3 is TGTGCCACCAGCAGAGACGCAGCTGGGGGTACGCAGTATTCT.

This chain joins TRBV6-5 and TRBJ2-7; 14 positions agree with TRBD2. Losses at the gene ends were 7 bases for V and 7 bases for J; bases not matched to a gene: 9. The CDR3 runs to 15 residues. Germline V CDR1 and CDR2: MNHEY, SVGAGI. CDR3 region: CASTRGLAGAGEQYF. CDR3 DNA sequence: TGTGCCAGCACCCGGGGACTAGCGGGAGCGGGTGAGCAGTACTTC.

This clonotype was detected many times. The chain joins TRBV27 to TRBJ1-2; TRBD1 matches at 8 bases. Trimming removed 9 bases from V and 2 bases from J; junction bases left unmatched: 8. CDR3 length: 14 amino acids. The germline CDR1 and CDR2 sequences are MNHEY and SMNVEV (reference sequence). This chain's CDR3 is CASNTGGRNYGYTF. Here the CDR3 DNA reads TGTGCCAGTAATACAGGGGGAAGGAACTATGGCTACACCTTC.

This clonotype was seen at least ten times. This chain joins TRBV23-1 and TRBJ2-3; no clear D gene. TRBV23-1 is noted as an ORF with a role that remains uncertain. CDR3 size: 13 residues. Trimming took off 3 bases at V and 4 bases at J, with 8 bases between the two ends. The CDR3, as DNA: TGCGCCAGCAGTCAGTTAATCCCAGATACGCAGTATTTT. Amino acid sequence: CASSQLIPDTQYF.

Ten or more counts support this clonotype. The rearrangement links TRBV2 to TRBJ1-2; no firm D call. In germline, CDR1 is SNHLY, CDR2 FYNNEI. Trimming shortened V by 2 bases and J by 8 bases, and 9 bases separated the two germline ends. CDR3 length equals 12 residues. CDR3 protein: CASSESPEGYTF. Here the CDR3 DNA reads TGTGCCAGCAGTGAATCACCGGAGGGCTACACCTTC.

This clonotype came up many times. This chain joins TRBV12-3 or TRBV12-4 and TRBJ1-1, with a possible D match to TRBD1 (5 bases). V was pared by 2 bases and J by 0 bases, with 19 bases between. The CDR3 extends over 18 amino acids. The CDR3 DNA reads as TGTGCCAGCAGTTTAAAATTGATGCGACAGACGATGAACACTGAAGCTTTCTTT. This translates into CASSLKLMRQTMNTEAFF.

This clonotype was seen a few times. The chain employs TRBV14 and TRBJ1-2; TRBD1 might be the D (6 bases). Germline V gene data show CDR1 as SGHDN and CDR2 as FVKESK. The V gene lost 4 bases and the J gene lost 11 bases, with 17 bases spanning the gap. The CDR3 runs 13 residues. The CDR3 DNA is TGTGCCAGCAGCCCTTTCGGACAGTACCATTACACCTTC. It specifies CASSPFGQYHYTF.

Only a few counts were recorded for this clonotype. This sequence joins TRBV2 and TRBJ2-3, with D perhaps TRBD2 (5 bases). V lost 9 bases to trimming and J lost 5 bases, with 18 bases between them. Germline V CDR1 and CDR2: SNHLY, FYNNEI. The CDR3 consists of 14 residues. The DNA for the CDR3 is TGTGCCAGGAGGTCTGAGATCGGAGGAGATACGCAGTATTTT. Translation gives CARRSEIGGDTQYF.

In this sample, this clonotype turned up many times. This chain uses TRBV12-3 or TRBV12-4 with TRBJ1-1; weak D call: TRBD1 (5 bases). This CDR3 comprises 15 residues. V lost 3 bases to trimming and J lost 5 bases, with 16 bases between them. CDR3 bases: TGTGCCAGCAGTTTTATGGGGGGAGGGCGGACTGAAGCTTTCTTT. Its protein product is CASSFMGGGRTEAFF.

The CDR3 region has the DNA TGTGCCAGCAGCCAAGGGCCAGCGAACACTGAAGCTTTCTTT. It translates to CASSQGPANTEAFF. This rearrangement joins TRBV4-2 to TRBJ1-1; D is undetermined. Trimming cost V 1 base and J 1 base, with 7 bases left between them. The CDR3 consists of 14 residues. Germline values: CDR1 LGHNA, CDR2 YNFKEQ.